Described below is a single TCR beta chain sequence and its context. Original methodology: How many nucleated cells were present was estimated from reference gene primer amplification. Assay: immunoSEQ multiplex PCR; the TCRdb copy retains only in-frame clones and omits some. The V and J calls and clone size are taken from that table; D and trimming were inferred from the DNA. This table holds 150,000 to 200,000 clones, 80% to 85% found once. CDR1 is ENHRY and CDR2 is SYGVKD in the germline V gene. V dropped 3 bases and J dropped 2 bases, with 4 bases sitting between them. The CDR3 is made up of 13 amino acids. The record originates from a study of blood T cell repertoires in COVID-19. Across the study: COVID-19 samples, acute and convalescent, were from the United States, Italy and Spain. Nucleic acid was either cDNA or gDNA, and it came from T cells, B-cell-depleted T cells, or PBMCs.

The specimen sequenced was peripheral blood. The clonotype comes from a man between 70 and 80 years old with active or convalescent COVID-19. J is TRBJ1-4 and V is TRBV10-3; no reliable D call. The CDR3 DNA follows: TGTGCCATCAGTGAAACTACTAATGAAAAACTGTTTTTT. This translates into CAISETTNEKLFF.